Below, 10 T cell receptor beta chains from the same sample are listed, as sequenced in a study of blood T cells in healthy people across ages. It was with a sample-barcoded 5' primer and a J-beta primer mix that a second PCR of roughly 7 to 12 cycles was run. TCRdb re-analysed the 5' RACE reads in MiXCR, keeping a single row per CDR3 protein. The data show fewer than 2 million distinct CDR3 sequences, roughly two fifths seen once. Sequenced sample: blood. Every receptor here comes from a human donor in good health.

A note on this clonotype: The germline gene is not matched at one end of the junction; a read error may be the cause. The V gene is TRBV6-2 or TRBV6-3, the J gene TRBJ2-4; no reliable D call. CDR1 MNHEY and CDR2 SVGEGT come from the germline V gene. The CDR3 contains 15 residues. The CDR3 reads CASSYSKGRLNIQDF. CDR3 sequence (DNA): TGTGCCAGCAGTTACTCGAAGGGCAGATTAAACATTCAGGACTTC.

This clonotype was counted between two and nine times. The rearrangement links TRBV5-8 to TRBJ2-3; 8 bases fit TRBD2. The length of the CDR3 is 15 residues. Trimming took 0 bases from V and 5 from J; bases not matched to a gene: 5. Germline lookup yields CDR1 SGHTS and CDR2 YDEGEE. CDR3 bases: TGTGCCAGCAGCTTGGAGCCAGCGGGGGAAGATACGCAGTATTTT. It codes for CASSLEPAGEDTQYF.

The chain recombines TRBV12-3 or TRBV12-4 with TRBJ1-5; TRBD1 matches 8 bases. This CDR3 is built from 17 residues. The V segment lost 3 bases and the J segment 2 bases; nucleotides outside the gene matches: 9. The CDR3 DNA follows: TGTGCCAGCAGTTTTATCGCCGACAGGGGAGGCAATCAGCCCCAGCATTTT. Protein sequence: CASSFIADRGGNQPQHF.

The V gene is TRBV20-1, the J gene TRBJ1-3; D unresolved. The V and J ends lost 1 base and 0 bases respectively, with 4 bases between them. The CDR3 length is 13 residues. The germline V gene has CDR1 DFQATT and CDR2 SNEGSKA (reference sequence). The chain's CDR3 is CSARGLSGNTIYF. For the CDR3, the DNA is TGCAGTGCTAGAGGTCTCTCTGGAAACACCATATATTTT.

The chain carries TRBV5-1 and TRBJ2-3, with a possible D match to TRBD2 (5 bases). V was clipped by 2 bases and J by 3 bases, with 10 bases between them. CDR3 size: 14 residues. The germline gives CDR1 SGHRS, CDR2 YFSETQ. This chain's CDR3 is CASSFRPGTDTQYF. CDR3 DNA sequence: TGCGCCAGCAGCTTCCGGCCGGGGACAGATACGCAGTATTTT. The variable domain in full, with the rest retrieved from reference TRBV5-1 and TRBJ2-3, is KAGVTQTPRYLIKTRGQQVTLSCSPISGHRSVSWYQQTPGQGLQFLFEYFSETQRNKGNFPGRFSGRQFSNSRSEMNVSTLELGDSALYLCASSFRPGTDTQYFGPGTRLTVL.

This clonotype was detected once. This chain uses TRBV7-2 with TRBJ2-6; D might be TRBD2 (7 bases). Germline-derived CDR1 and CDR2 are SGHTA and FQGNSA. This CDR3 has 18 residues. V was pared by 5 bases and J by 2 bases, with 19 bases between. The CDR3 reads CASSARQEAGAGANVLTF. CDR3 bases: TGTGCCAGCAGCGCCCGACAGGAGGCGGGAGCTGGGGCCAACGTCCTGACTTTC. Full variable domain (remainder filled in from reference TRBV7-2 and TRBJ2-6): GAGVSQSPSNKVTEKGKDVELRCDPISGHTALYWYRQSLGQGLEFLIYFQGNSAPDKSGLPSDRFSAERTGGSVSTLTIQRTQQEDSAVYLCASSARQEAGAGANVLTFGAGSRLTVL.

The V call is TRBV25-1, the J call TRBJ2-1; D is perhaps TRBD1 (5 bases). Germline assignment: CDR1 MGHDK and CDR2 SYGVNS. The CDR3 is 12 residues long. V lost 6 bases, J lost 4 bases, and 7 bases lay in between. Written as DNA, the CDR3 is TGTGCCAGCAGACAGGCTTACAATGAGCAGTTCTTC. This encodes CASRQAYNEQFF.

About this clonotype: The conserved final phenylalanine or tryptophan is absent from the CDR3, which likely points to a read error. The chain combines TRBV29-1 with TRBJ2-3; 8 bases line up with TRBD1. V lost 6 bases to trimming and J lost 1 base; unmatched junction nucleotides: 3. This CDR3 is 13 amino acids long. CDR1 and CDR2 from the germline V gene are SQVTM and ANQGSEA. This CDR3 is CSVATGGTDTQYL. The CDR3 region has the DNA TGCAGCGTCGCGACAGGGGGCACAGATACGCAGTATCTT.

This clonotype has just a few counts. DNA for the CDR3: TGTGCCAGCAGCACTCACACTGAAGCTTTCTTT. This gives the protein CASSTHTEAFF. This rearrangement joins TRBV7-9 to TRBJ1-1, with D unclear. The CDR3 is 11 amino acids. Germline values: CDR1 SEHNR, CDR2 FQNEAQ (reference sequence). V was pared by 5 bases and J by 3 bases, with 4 bases between.

This clonotype appeared a few times. The chain couples TRBV20-1 to TRBJ2-4, with D maybe TRBD1 (6 bases). The closer fit of TRBJ2-5 to the DNA end suggests the J call may be wrong. Germline-derived CDR1 and CDR2 are DFQATT and SNEGSKA (reference sequence). The CDR3 covers 13 residues. The CDR3 DNA reads as TGCAGTGCTAGAGAACAGGGCTGGGAGACCCAGTACTTC. Its protein product is CSAREQGWETQYF.